A selection of T cell receptor beta chains follows, all from one sample in a study of blood T cell repertoires in COVID-19. Clones were read by immunoSEQ multiplex PCR, and TCRdb kept only the in-frame ones, dropping some. This sample has about 160,000 clones, with around 80% found just once. The sequencing input was peripheral blood. These receptors came from a man in his sixties with acute or convalescent COVID-19. Both conserved end residues are trimmed from each CDR3.

v_gene,j_gene,CDR3aa
TRBV29-1,TRBJ1-2,SGGPGMDRGYT
TRBV7-3,TRBJ2-1,ASSPGTATYNEQF
TRBV4-1,TRBJ2-3,ASSQVQGADTQY
TRBV12-3/TRBV12-4,TRBJ1-2,ASSTAGSYT
TRBV9,TRBJ1-2,ASSVGADYT
TRBV19,TRBJ2-2,ASSRGQGASPNTGELF
TRBV29-1,TRBJ2-6,SAWGEGSGANVLT
TRBV5-4,TRBJ2-1,ASSFRDRTKGEQF
TRBV19,TRBJ1-2,ASSMGGWNGYT
TRBV19,TRBJ1-1,ASRPPGHDQAEAF
TRBV7-3,TRBJ1-1,ASSPNRLGNTEAF
TRBV18,TRBJ1-1,ASSPGTMGTEAF
TRBV7-2,TRBJ1-5,ASSLGEHSNQPQH
TRBV5-4,TRBJ2-6,ASSTGTGGPGANVLT
TRBV11-2,TRBJ1-6,ASSLFDVYSSYNSPLH
TRBV30,TRBJ1-1,AWRPGQVGTEAF
TRBV18,TRBJ1-5,ASSESTGGYQPQH
TRBV11-2,TRBJ2-1,ASSLGWDTGDDSYNEQF
TRBV7-7,TRBJ2-2,ASSLGLAGTNTGELF
TRBV2,TRBJ1-2,ASSERQSYGYT
TRBV19,TRBJ1-1,ASSISIRVGDTEAF
TRBV18,TRBJ1-4,ASSPPPGQGDEKLF
TRBV9,TRBJ1-2,ASSAVQGTGGYT
TRBV6-2/TRBV6-3,TRBJ2-7,ASSSGPGGYEQY
TRBV7-9,TRBJ2-1,ASSSSGGDNEQF
TRBV5-4,TRBJ2-3,ASSRGASTDTQY
TRBV11-2,TRBJ1-6,ASSLGEREGPLH
TRBV5-1,TRBJ2-3,ASSLGAGQGTDTQY
TRBV6-5,TRBJ1-1,ASSYGGFQAF
TRBV29-1,TRBJ2-1,SVAHRNDEQF
TRBV9,TRBJ1-1,ASSPHRVDTEAF
TRBV24-1,TRBJ1-2,ATSGQGTAFYGYT
TRBV20-1,TRBJ1-1,SASLGQGNTEAF
TRBV30,TRBJ2-5,AWNRLEKETQY
TRBV19,TRBJ1-6,ASSMSQSNSPLH
TRBV5-1,TRBJ1-1,ASSSQGNTEAF
TRBV11-2,TRBJ2-7,ASSKPQGSYEQY
TRBV14,TRBJ2-7,ASSQKVLAGLREQY
TRBV20-1,TRBJ1-2,SASPRDGYT
TRBV27,TRBJ2-7,ASSLAVDSYEQY
TRBV19,TRBJ1-2,ASSRDRDYGYT
TRBV2,TRBJ1-2,ASSADRDKLNYGYT
TRBV6-5,TRBJ2-1,ASSYLTGSRDEQF
TRBV11-3,TRBJ2-5,ASSLGLAGGLQETQY
TRBV5-1,TRBJ1-4,ASSLKPYSSAATNEKLF
TRBV5-4,TRBJ1-1,ASSLFGVNTEAF
TRBV6-4,TRBJ2-6,ASSDSGLAGGLSGANVLT
TRBV5-6,TRBJ1-1,ASSLTGFTMNTEAF
TRBV20-1,TRBJ2-1,SASLYNEQF
TRBV6-5,TRBJ1-2,ASSPQGWDGYT
TRBV6-1,TRBJ2-3,ASSDGGWSTDTQY
TRBV7-9,TRBJ1-4,ASSVGRTNEKLF
TRBV10-3,TRBJ1-1,AIRENTEAF
TRBV7-9,TRBJ2-1,ASSLTSPRDSPLGQF
TRBV10-3,TRBJ1-3,AIASTAGPGNTIY
TRBV6-5,TRBJ2-7,ASSYSGGGALYEQY
TRBV5-4,TRBJ2-3,ASSGRLAGAGDTQY
TRBV4-1,TRBJ2-2,ASSPWGRATGELF